Below, one T cell receptor beta chain is given with its context. Its antigen remains unknown. Every patient had relapsed following autologous stem cell transplantation, and cohorts differed in brentuximab vedotin exposure. Repertoires were generated with immunoSEQ multiplex PCR, while TCRdb's copy carries only in-frame clones and drops some. The table has more than 45,000 clones, roughly 73% seen once. This record comes from a study of PD-1 blockade in classical Hodgkin lymphoma. Study conclusions and caveats: Compared with baseline, CD4+ but not CD8+ TCR diversity had risen significantly by C4D1.

The CDR3 extends over 15 amino acids. The V and J ends lost 0 bases and 2 bases respectively, with 8 bases between them. CDR1 is MGHRA and CDR2 is YSYEKL in the germline V gene. The origin of this receptor is a human donor with classical Hodgkin lymphoma. This chain links TRBV4-1 with TRBJ1-5; weak D call: TRBD1 (5 bases). The input for sequencing was peripheral blood mononuclear cells (PBMCs), taken at baseline. CDR3 amino acids: CASSQERGGNQPQHF. In DNA form, the CDR3 reads TGCGCCAGCAGCCAAGAACGGGGGGGCAATCAGCCCCAGCATTTT.